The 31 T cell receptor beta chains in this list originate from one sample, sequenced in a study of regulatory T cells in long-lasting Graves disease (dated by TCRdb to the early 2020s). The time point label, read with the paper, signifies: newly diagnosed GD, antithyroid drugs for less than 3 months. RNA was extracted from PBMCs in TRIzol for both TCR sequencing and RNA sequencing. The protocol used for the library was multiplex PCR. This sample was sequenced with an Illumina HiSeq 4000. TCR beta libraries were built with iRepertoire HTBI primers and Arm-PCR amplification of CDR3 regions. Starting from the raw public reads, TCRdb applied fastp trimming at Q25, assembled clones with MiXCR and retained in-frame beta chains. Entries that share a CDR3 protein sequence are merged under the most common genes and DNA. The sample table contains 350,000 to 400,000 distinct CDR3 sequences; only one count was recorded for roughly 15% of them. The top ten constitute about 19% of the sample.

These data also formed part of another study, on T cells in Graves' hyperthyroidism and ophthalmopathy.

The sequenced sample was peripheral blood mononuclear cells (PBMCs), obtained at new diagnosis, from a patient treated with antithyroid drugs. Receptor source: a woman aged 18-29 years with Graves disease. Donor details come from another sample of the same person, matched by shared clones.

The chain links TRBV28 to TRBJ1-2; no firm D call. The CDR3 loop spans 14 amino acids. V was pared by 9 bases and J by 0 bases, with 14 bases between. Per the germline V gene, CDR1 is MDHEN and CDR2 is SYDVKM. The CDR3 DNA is TGTGCCAGTTCCCCGGTAGGCCCTAACTATGGCTACACCTTC. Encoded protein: CASSPVGPNYGYTF.

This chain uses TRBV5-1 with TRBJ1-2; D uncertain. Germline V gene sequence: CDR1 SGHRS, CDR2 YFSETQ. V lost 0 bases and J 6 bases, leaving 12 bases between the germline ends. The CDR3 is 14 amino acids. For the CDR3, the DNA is TGCGCCAGCAGCTTGGATCTTTCCGGTAATGGCTACACCTTC. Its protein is CASSLDLSGNGYTF.

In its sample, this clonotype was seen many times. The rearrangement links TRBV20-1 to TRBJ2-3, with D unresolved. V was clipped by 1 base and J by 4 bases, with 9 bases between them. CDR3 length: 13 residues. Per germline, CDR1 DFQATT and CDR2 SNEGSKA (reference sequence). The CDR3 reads CSARAGMADTQYF. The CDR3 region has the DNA TGCAGTGCTAGAGCGGGTATGGCAGATACGCAGTATTTT.

CDR3 sequence: CASSVAGQGISYEQYF. In DNA, the CDR3 is TGTGCCAGCAGTGTCGCGGGACAGGGGATTTCCTACGAGCAGTACTTC. This chain joins TRBV2 and TRBJ2-7, with 10 bases lining up with TRBD1. Germline V gene sequence: CDR1 SNHLY, CDR2 FYNNEI. The CDR3 runs to 16 residues. Losses at the gene ends were 4 bases for V and 1 base for J; bases not matched to a gene: 7.

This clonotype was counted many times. The CDR3 region has the DNA TGTGCCAGCAGCCAGCAGCCGGGACATCTAATGTACGAGCAGTACTTC. Its translation: CASSQQPGHLMYEQYF. The V and J genes are TRBV4-2 and TRBJ2-7; D perhaps matches TRBD1 (6 bases). V was cut by 3 bases and J by 4 bases, with 19 bases left in between. The length of the CDR3 is 16 residues. From germline, CDR1 is LGHNA and CDR2 YNFKEQ.

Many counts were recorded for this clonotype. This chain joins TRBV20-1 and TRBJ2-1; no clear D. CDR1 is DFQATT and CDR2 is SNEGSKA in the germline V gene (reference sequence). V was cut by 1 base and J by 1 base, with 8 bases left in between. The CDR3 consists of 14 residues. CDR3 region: CSARGPVSYNEQFF. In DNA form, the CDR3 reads TGCAGTGCTAGAGGTCCGGTTTCCTACAATGAGCAGTTCTTC.

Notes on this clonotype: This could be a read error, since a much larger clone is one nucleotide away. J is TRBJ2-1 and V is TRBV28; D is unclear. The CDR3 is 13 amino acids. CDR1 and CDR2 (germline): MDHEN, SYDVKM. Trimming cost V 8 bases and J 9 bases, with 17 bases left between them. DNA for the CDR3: TGTGCCAGCGGCCAAGAAAGGAAGCGTGAGCAGTTCTTC. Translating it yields CASGQERKREQFF.

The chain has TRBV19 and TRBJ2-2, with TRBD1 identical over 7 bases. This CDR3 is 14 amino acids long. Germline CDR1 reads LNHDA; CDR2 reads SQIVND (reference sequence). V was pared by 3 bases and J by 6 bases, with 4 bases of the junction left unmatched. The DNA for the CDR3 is TGTGCCAGTAGTATGGGCAGGGGGTCCGGGGAGCTGTTTTTT. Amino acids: CASSMGRGSGELFF.

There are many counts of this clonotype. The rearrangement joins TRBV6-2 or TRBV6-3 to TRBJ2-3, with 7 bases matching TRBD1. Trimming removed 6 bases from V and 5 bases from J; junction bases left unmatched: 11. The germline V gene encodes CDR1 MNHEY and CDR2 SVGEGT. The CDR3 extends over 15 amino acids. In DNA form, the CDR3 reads TGTGCCAGCAGCTTGACAGGGAATGCAGAAGATACGCAGTATTTT. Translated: CASSLTGNAEDTQYF.

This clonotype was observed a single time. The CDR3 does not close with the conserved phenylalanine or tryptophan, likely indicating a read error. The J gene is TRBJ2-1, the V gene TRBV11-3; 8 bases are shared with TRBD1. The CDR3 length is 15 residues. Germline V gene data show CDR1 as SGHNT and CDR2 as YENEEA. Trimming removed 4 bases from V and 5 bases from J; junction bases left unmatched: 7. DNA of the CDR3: TGTGCCAGCAGCTCCGGGACAGGTGTTCACAATGAGCAGTTCGTC. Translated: CASSSGTGVHNEQFV.

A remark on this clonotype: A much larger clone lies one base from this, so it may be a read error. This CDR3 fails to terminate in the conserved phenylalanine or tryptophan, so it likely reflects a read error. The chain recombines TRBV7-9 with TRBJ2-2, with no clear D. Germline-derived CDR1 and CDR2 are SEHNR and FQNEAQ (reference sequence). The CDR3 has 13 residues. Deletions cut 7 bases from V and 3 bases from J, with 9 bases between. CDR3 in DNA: TGTGCCAGCACCTACTGGGACACCGGGGAGCTGTTTTCT. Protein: CASTYWDTGELFS.

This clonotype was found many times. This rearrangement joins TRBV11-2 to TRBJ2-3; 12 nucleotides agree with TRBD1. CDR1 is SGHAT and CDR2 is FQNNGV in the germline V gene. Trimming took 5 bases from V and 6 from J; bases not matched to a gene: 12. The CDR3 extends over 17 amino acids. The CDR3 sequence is CASSINPGTGGSDTQYF. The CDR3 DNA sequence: TGTGCCAGCAGCATTAATCCCGGGACAGGGGGCAGCGATACGCAGTATTTT.

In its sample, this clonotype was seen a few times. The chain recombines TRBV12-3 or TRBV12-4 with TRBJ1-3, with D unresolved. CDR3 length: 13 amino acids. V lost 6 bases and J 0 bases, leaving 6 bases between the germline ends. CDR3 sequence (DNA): TGTGCCAGCAGGCAAGCCTCTGGAAACACCATATATTTT. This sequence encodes CASRQASGNTIYF.

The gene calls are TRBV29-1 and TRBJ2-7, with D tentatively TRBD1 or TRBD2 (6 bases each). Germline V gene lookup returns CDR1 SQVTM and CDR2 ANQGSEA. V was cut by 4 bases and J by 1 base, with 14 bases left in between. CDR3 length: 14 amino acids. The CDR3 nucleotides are TGCAGCGTTGGCGTGGGGGGCAGTTCCTACGAGCAGTACTTC. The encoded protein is CSVGVGGSSYEQYF.

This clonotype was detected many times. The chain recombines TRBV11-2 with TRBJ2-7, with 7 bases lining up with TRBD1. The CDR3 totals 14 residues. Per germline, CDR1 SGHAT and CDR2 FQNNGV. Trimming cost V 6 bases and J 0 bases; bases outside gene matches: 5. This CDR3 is CASSHRDSSYEQYF. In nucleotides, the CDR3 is TGTGCCAGCAGTCACAGGGACAGCTCCTACGAGCAGTACTTC.

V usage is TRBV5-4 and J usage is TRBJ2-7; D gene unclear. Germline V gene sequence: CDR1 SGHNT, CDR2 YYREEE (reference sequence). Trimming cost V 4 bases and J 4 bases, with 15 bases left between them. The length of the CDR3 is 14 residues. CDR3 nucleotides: TGTGCCAGCAGCGGGGTTACCGACCGTTACGAGCAGTACTTC. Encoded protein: CASSGVTDRYEQYF.

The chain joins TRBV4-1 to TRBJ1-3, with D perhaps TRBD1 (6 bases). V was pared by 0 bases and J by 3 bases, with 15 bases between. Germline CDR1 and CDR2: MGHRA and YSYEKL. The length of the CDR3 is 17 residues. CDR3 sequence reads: CASSQDLGGGGGNTIYF. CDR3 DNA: TGCGCCAGCAGCCAAGATCTGGGGGGGGGCGGTGGAAACACCATATATTTT.

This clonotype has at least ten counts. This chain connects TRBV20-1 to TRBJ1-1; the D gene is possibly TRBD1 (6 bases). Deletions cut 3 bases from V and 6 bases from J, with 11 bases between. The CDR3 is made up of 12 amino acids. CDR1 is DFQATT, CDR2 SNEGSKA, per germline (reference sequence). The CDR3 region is CSARRGVSEAFF. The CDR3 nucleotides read TGCAGTGCTAGGAGGGGGGTATCTGAAGCTTTCTTT.

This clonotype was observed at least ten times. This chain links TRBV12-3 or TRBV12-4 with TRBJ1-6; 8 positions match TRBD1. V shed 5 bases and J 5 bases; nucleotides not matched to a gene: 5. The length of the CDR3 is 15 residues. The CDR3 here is CASSPRTGNNSPLHF. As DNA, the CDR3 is TGTGCCAGCAGTCCGCGGACAGGGAATAATTCACCCCTCCACTTT.

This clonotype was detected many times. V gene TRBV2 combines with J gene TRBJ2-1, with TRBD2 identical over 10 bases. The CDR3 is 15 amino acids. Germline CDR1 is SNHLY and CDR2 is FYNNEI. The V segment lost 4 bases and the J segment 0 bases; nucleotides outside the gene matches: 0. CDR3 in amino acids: CASSGTSGSYNEQFF. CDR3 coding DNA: TGTGCCAGCAGTGGGACTAGCGGCTCCTACAATGAGCAGTTCTTC.

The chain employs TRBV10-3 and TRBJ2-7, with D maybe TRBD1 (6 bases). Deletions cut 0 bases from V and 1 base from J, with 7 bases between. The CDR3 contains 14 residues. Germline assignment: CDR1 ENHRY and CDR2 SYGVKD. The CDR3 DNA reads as TGTGCCATCAGTGAGTCAAGGGGGTCCTACGAGCAGTACTTC. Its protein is CAISESRGSYEQYF.

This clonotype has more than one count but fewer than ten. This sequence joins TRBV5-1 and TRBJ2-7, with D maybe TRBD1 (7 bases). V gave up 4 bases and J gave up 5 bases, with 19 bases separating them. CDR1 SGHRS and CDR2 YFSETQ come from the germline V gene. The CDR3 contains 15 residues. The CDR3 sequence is CASSPGPGGKDEQYF. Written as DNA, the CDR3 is TGCGCCAGCAGCCCCGGACCAGGGGGGAAGGACGAGCAGTACTTC. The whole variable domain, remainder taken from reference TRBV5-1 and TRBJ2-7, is KAGVTQTPRYLIKTRGQQVTLSCSPISGHRSVSWYQQTPGQGLQFLFEYFSETQRNKGNFPGRFSGRQFSNSRSEMNVSTLELGDSALYLCASSPGPGGKDEQYFGPGTRLTVT.

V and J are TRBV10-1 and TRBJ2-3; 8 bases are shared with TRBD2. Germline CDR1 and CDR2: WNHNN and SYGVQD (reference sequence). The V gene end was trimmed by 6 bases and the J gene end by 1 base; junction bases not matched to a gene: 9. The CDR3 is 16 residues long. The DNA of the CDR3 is TGCGCCAGCAGGGGCTCCAGCGGGGGAGGCACAGATACGCAGTATTTT. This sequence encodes CASRGSSGGGTDTQYF.

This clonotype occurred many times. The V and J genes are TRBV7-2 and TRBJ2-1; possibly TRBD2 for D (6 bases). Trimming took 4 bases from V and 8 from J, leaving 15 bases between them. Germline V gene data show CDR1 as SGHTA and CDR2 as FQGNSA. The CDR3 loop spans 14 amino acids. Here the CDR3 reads CASSSGLPVYEQFF. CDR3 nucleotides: TGTGCCAGCAGCTCGGGACTCCCTGTGTATGAGCAGTTCTTC.

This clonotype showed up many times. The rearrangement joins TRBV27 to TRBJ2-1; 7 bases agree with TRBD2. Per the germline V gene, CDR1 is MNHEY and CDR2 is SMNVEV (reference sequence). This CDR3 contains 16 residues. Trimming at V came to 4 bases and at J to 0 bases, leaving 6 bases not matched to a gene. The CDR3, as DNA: TGTGCCAGCAGTTGGGAGGGTTACAACTCCTACAATGAGCAGTTCTTC. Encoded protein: CASSWEGYNSYNEQFF.

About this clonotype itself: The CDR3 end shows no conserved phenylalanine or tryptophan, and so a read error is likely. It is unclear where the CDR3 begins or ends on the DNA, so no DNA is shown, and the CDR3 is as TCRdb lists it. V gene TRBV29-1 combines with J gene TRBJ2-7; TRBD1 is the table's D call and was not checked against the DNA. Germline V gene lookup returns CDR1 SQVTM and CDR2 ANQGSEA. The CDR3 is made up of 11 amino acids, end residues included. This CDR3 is CSVELGLGVRL.

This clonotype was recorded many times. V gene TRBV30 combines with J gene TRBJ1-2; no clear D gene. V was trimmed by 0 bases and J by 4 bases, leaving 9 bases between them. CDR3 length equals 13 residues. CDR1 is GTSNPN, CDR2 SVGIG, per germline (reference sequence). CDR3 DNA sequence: TGTGCCTGGAGTGTAGGGCAGGTCTATGGCTACACCTTC. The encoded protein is CAWSVGQVYGYTF.

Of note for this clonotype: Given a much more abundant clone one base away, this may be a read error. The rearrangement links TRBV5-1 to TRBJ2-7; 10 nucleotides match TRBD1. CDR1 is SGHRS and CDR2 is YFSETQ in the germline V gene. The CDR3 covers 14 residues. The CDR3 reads CASRLDRGRYELYF. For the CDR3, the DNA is TGCGCCAGCAGATTAGACAGGGGGCGGTACGAGCTGTACTTC.

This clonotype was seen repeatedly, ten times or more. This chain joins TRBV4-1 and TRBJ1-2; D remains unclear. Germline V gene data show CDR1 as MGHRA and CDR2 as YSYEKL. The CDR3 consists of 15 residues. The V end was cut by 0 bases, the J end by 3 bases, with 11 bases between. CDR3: CASSQDVGRDYGYTF. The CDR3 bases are TGCGCCAGCAGCCAAGATGTAGGAAGGGACTATGGCTACACCTTC.

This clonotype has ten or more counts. CDR3 DNA sequence: TGCAGTGCACACCGGGGGGGCCAGGGGGCGAAGGAGCAGTACTTC. Translation gives CSAHRGGQGAKEQYF. The gene calls are TRBV20-1 and TRBJ2-7; tentatively, D is TRBD1 or TRBD2 (8 bases each). V lost 6 bases and J 7 bases, leaving 25 bases between the germline ends. The CDR3 totals 15 residues. CDR1 and CDR2 (germline): DFQATT, SNEGSKA (reference sequence).

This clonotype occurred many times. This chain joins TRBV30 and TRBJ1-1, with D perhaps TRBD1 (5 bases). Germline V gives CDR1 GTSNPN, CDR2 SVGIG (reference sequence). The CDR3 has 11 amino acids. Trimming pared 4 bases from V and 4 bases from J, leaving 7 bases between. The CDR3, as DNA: TGTGCCTGGATCGGGGGCACTGAAGCTTTCTTT. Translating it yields CAWIGGTEAFF.